The entry below gives a single TCR beta chain sequence along with its context. Its cognate antigen has yet to be identified. No qualities accompany the bases; no much larger clone lies one base away. This sample was included in a study of blood T cells in healthy people across ages (dated by TCRdb to the mid-2010s). A note on the overall study: In model experiments, template switching captured roughly one uniquely barcoded TCR beta cDNA molecule for every two T cells. Donors of different ages were randomly distributed across sequencing lanes to avoid experimental bias. Donors were grouped into four age groups: young (average approximately 16 years), middle-aged (over 35), aged (around 60) and long-lived (approximately 82). Using the same blood draw, the study looked at two additional independent replicas of 1 million unique cDNA reads for two donors, one aged 18 to 30 and the other aged 80 or older. Using deep sequencing normalized with unique cDNA molecular identifiers, the study measured how TCR beta repertoire diversity changes with age.

The approximately 40 donors, aged roughly 6 to 95 years, were systemically healthy Caucasian individuals from Russia. Each donor gave about 9.8 milliliters of peripheral blood, drawn into EDTA-treated Vacutainer tubes. PBMCs were isolated by Ficoll-Paque density-gradient centrifugation, with at least 7 million obtained per sample. Total RNA, at least 6 micrograms per sample, was extracted from PBMCs with Trizol reagent. Naive CD45RAhigh/CD27high T cell percentages were measured by flow cytometry on a PBMC aliquot from every donor. Library creation used 5' RACE. The instrument given in TCRdb is Illumina HiSeq 2500. A second roughly 7 to 11 cycle PCR used a sample-barcoded 5' primer and a J-beta primer mix. A template-switch 5' adaptor carrying 12 random nucleotides introduced a unique molecular identifier onto each TCR beta cDNA molecule. Each sample yielded at least 3 million CDR3-containing paired-end reads. All of the RNA was converted into first-strand cDNA using the Mint cDNA synthesis kit, with a TRBC-specific oligonucleotide serving as the primer. All cDNA was treated with uracil-DNA glycosylase and then went through a first 18-cycle PCR with the universal primers M1SS and BC2_uni_R. The authors processed their data as follows. Each sample was normalized by randomly selecting 1 million high-quality reads, each carrying a distinct molecular identifier. Reads with shared molecular identifiers were discarded instead of being binned into consensus sequences. CDR3 identification, clonotype clustering and error correction used MiTCR with a Q25 quality threshold and the strictest error-elimination algorithm. A nonparametric unseen species model with Euler transformation was used to estimate lower-bound total TCR beta diversity. The public reads were run again by TCRdb, first through fastp at Q25 and then through MiXCR, and only productive beta chains were kept. Each CDR3 protein gets just one entry, which takes the most common genes and DNA from the rows behind it. These V and J calls originate from TCRdb's pipeline instead of the authors' own analysis. The sample table lists about a million distinct CDR3 sequences, about two fifths of them with a count of one. Under 15% of the sample lies in the top ten.

Beyond this particular receptor, the publication reports: Estimates of total diversity based on one million sequenced T cells were considered lower bounds and underestimates. As age increased, observed TCR beta diversity per million T cells dropped in a roughly linear way, and a significant reduction was already evident by age about 40. The CMV infection status of donors was not known, potentially confounding age-related changes in expanded clonotypes. Compared with the aged group, the long-lived group had more naive CD4+ T cells, fewer expanded clones and increased TCR diversity, suggesting age selection. Conclusive comparison of naive and antigen-experienced compartments was prevented by the profiling of bulk unsorted PBMCs. Observed TCR beta diversity correlated strongly with the percentage of naive T cells measured by flow cytometry.

Sequenced: blood. The receptor's source is a man younger than 35 in good health.

The CDR3 has the sequence CSVRMETQYF. The nucleotides read TGCAGCGTCCGAATGGAGACCCAGTACTTC. The chain uses TRBV29-1 and TRBJ2-5; the D gene cannot be named for sure. From a lookup of the germline V gene, CDR1 and CDR2 are SQVTM and ANQGSEA. The CDR3 runs 10 residues from the cysteine to the phenylalanine. Only the CDR3 portion is preserved as DNA: 30 bases, with reading frame beginning at the first base. V was cut back by 6 bases and J by 5 bases, leaving a gap of 7 bases between them.